What follows are 25 T cell receptor beta chains derived from one specimen sequenced in a study of shared clonotypes between healthy human individuals. Clones were sequenced by immunoSEQ multiplex PCR, and TCRdb holds only the in-frame ones, with some missing. Among a few million clones listed, 85% to 95% were seen once. Material for sequencing was naive CD4+ T cells from PBMCs. The sample's subset: CD45RA+ positively selected. All receptors come from a man aged 18 to 30 in good health. Some clones in this sample may be carry-over from other donors' samples.

As concerns this clone: The same CDR3 is also encoded by other DNA sequences in this sample. The J gene is TRBJ1-2, the V gene TRBV7-6; 9 bases map to TRBD1. With V trimmed by 5 bases and J by 3 bases, 4 bases remained unmatched. The CDR3 loop spans 14 amino acids. The V gene's germline CDR1 is SGHVS and CDR2 FNYEAQ. CDR3 region: CASSPGQGHYGYTF. DNA of the CDR3: TGTGCCAGCAGCCCCGGACAGGGGCACTATGGCTACACCTTC.

A few counts support this clone. This chain uses TRBV2 with TRBJ2-1; 10 nucleotides match TRBD1. The CDR3 loop spans 14 amino acids. V lost 4 bases, J lost 9 bases, and 6 bases stayed unmatched. Germline V lookup: CDR1 SNHLY, CDR2 FYNNEI. The CDR3 region is CASSGQGAGVEQFF. CDR3 coding DNA: TGTGCCAGCAGTGGACAGGGGGCGGGAGTTGAGCAGTTCTTC.

The rearrangement joins TRBV6-5 to TRBJ2-7, with D uncertain. Germline V lookup: CDR1 MNHEY, CDR2 SVGAGI. The CDR3 contains 15 residues. Deletions cut 0 bases from V and 2 bases from J, with 11 bases between. The CDR3 here is CASSYSQALAYEQYF. DNA for the CDR3: TGTGCCAGCAGTTACTCCCAGGCTTTGGCCTACGAGCAGTACTTC.

This chain uses TRBV28 with TRBJ2-5; 7 positions agree with TRBD2. Losses at the gene ends were 8 bases for V and 5 bases for J; bases not matched to a gene: 11. In germline, CDR1 is MDHEN, CDR2 SYDVKM. The CDR3 extends over 14 amino acids. The CDR3 region has the DNA TGTGCCAGCTCCGGGGGAGGGCGAACGGAGACCCAGTACTTC. This gives the protein CASSGGGRTETQYF.

The chain uses TRBV14 and TRBJ2-1; no clear D. Germline CDR1 reads SGHDN; CDR2 reads FVKESK. V dropped 1 base and J dropped 7 bases, with 11 bases sitting between them. The CDR3 has 14 residues. CDR3 sequence reads: CASSQVTRKNEQFF. The CDR3 bases are TGTGCCAGCAGCCAAGTTACCCGTAAGAATGAGCAGTTCTTC.

The CDR3 nucleotides read TGTGCCAGCAGTTACTCGATAAGCGTCTCAGTCGAGCAGTTCTTC. It codes for CASSYSISVSVEQFF. The V gene is TRBV6-5, the J gene TRBJ2-1; D is unresolved. Trimming removed 0 bases from V and 10 bases from J, with 16 bases in between. The germline V gene encodes CDR1 MNHEY and CDR2 SVGAGI. The CDR3 length is 15 residues.

About this clone: Other DNA variants within this sample encode the same CDR3. The rearrangement uses TRBV4-1 and TRBJ2-5; no reliable D call. The CDR3 is 12 amino acids. Trimming took 4 bases from V and 2 from J, leaving 5 bases between them. The germline V gene has CDR1 MGHRA and CDR2 YSYEKL. CDR3 coding DNA: TGCGCCAGCAGCCGTCCTCAAGAGACCCAGTACTTC. This translates into CASSRPQETQYF.

V usage is TRBV7-3 and J usage is TRBJ2-3; D gene ambiguous. This CDR3 has 12 residues. Germline CDR1 is SGHTA and CDR2 is FQGTGA. Deletions cut 5 bases from V and 6 bases from J, with 9 bases between. CDR3: CASSGYPDTQYF. The CDR3 DNA reads TGTGCCAGCAGCGGCTACCCTGATACGCAGTATTTT. Looking up the rest from reference TRBV7-3 and TRBJ2-3 gives the full variable domain: GAGVSQTPSNKVTEKGKYVELRCDPISGHTALYWYRQSLGQGPEFLIYFQGTGAADDSGLPNDRFFAVRPEGSVSTLKIQRTERGDSAVYLCASSGYPDTQYFGPGTRLTVL.

The chain combines TRBV5-1 with TRBJ2-5; 16 nucleotides match TRBD2. Looked up from germline, CDR1 is SGHRS and CDR2 is YFSETQ. This CDR3 is built from 19 residues. Unmatched junction bases numbered 13, after V lost 4 bases and J lost 4 bases. The CDR3, as DNA: TGCGCCAGCAGCACAGGGACTAGCGGGAGGGGCCTTGGATTAGAGACCCAGTACTTC. The encoded protein is CASSTGTSGRGLGLETQYF.

The rearrangement joins TRBV9 to TRBJ2-1, with 8 bases that match TRBD2. CDR3 length: 15 residues. The junction had 7 bases not matched to a gene; V was cut back by 5 bases and J by 3 bases. Per the germline V gene, CDR1 is SGDLS and CDR2 is YYNGEE. The CDR3 loop reads CASSQTSGLYNEQFF. The CDR3 coding sequence is TGTGCCAGCAGTCAAACTAGCGGACTCTACAATGAGCAGTTCTTC.

This chain joins TRBV11-2 and TRBJ1-1, with a weak D call TRBD1 (6 bases). There are 16 residues in the CDR3. V was pared by 1 base and J by 7 bases, with 19 bases between. Germline CDR1 is SGHAT and CDR2 is FQNNGV. CDR3 sequence (DNA): TGTGCCAGCAGCTTAGTTCAGGGGCCGATGAGGGGTGAAGCTTTCTTT. It yields the protein CASSLVQGPMRGEAFF. Based on the CDR3 plus reference TRBV11-2 and TRBJ1-1, the full variable domain is EAGVAQSPRYKIIEKRQSVAFWCNPISGHATLYWYQQILGQGPKLLIQFQNNGVVDDSQLPKDRFSAERLKGVDSTLKIQPAKLEDSAVYLCASSLVQGPMRGEAFFGQGTRLTVV.

As concerns this clone: At the DNA level, this CDR3 is encoded by other sequences in the same sample as well. The V and J genes are TRBV5-1 and TRBJ2-5, with TRBD1 matching over 7 bases. Trimming at V came to 4 bases and at J to 2 bases, leaving 8 bases not matched to a gene. This CDR3 comprises 15 residues. Germline CDR1 and CDR2: SGHRS and YFSETQ. Here the CDR3 DNA reads TGCGCCAGCAGCCTGGGGGCGACAGGGCAAGAGACCCAGTACTTC. Translation gives CASSLGATGQETQYF.

V gene TRBV11-1 combines with J gene TRBJ2-1; 12 bases are shared with TRBD2. J gave up 6 bases and V 7 bases, and 7 bases lay outside the gene matches. The CDR3 loop spans 15 amino acids. The germline gives CDR1 SGHAT, CDR2 FQDESV (reference sequence). The CDR3 protein is CASTHPGLAGNEQFF. In DNA, the CDR3 is TGTGCCAGCACCCACCCGGGACTAGCGGGCAATGAGCAGTTCTTC.

The sample holds one count of this clone. This chain links TRBV6-5 with TRBJ2-7; the D is unclear. Germline V gene sequence: CDR1 MNHEY, CDR2 SVGAGI. The CDR3 extends over 13 amino acids. V was shortened by 6 bases and J by 6 bases, with 15 bases between the two germline ends. As DNA, the CDR3 is TGTGCCAGCAGCACACCGTGGGTGGGCGAGCAGTACTTC. It specifies CASSTPWVGEQYF.

This clone was detected once. V gene TRBV25-1 combines with J gene TRBJ2-5; D possibly corresponds to TRBD2 (5 bases). The V end lost 1 base, the J end lost 2 bases, and 14 bases lay between the germline ends. The V gene's germline CDR1 is MGHDK and CDR2 SYGVNS. This CDR3 is built from 16 residues. The CDR3 region is CASSELMGAGQETQYF. In DNA form, the CDR3 reads TGTGCCAGCAGTGAATTAATGGGAGCAGGACAAGAGACCCAGTACTTC.

The CDR3 bases are TGTGCCAGCAGCTTAGCCAGAGGACAGTTCGCCGGTGGCTACACCTTC. It yields the protein CASSLARGQFAGGYTF. The chain recombines TRBV7-6 with TRBJ1-2; D perhaps matches TRBD1 (6 bases). This CDR3 has 16 amino acids. Germline lookup yields CDR1 SGHVS and CDR2 FNYEAQ. Trimming shortened V by 0 bases and J by 7 bases, and 18 bases separated the two germline ends.

This chain joins TRBV5-1 and TRBJ2-3; D assignment may be TRBD1 or TRBD2 (6 bases each). The CDR3 has 16 residues. Trimming took 2 bases from V and 3 from J, leaving 16 bases between them. Germline V CDR1 and CDR2: SGHRS, YFSETQ. DNA of the CDR3: TGCGCCAGCAGCTTCTCACAGGGAGGACGGACAGATACGCAGTATTTT. It yields the protein CASSFSQGGRTDTQYF.

The chain has TRBV27 and TRBJ2-2; 10 nucleotides line up with TRBD2. J lost 3 bases, V lost 5 bases, and 9 bases had no gene match. From germline, CDR1 is MNHEY and CDR2 SMNVEV (reference sequence). The CDR3 sequence is 17 residues long. The chain's CDR3 is CASSGQAGGPDTGELFF. In DNA, the CDR3 is TGTGCCAGCAGTGGTCAAGCGGGAGGGCCCGACACCGGGGAGCTGTTTTTT.

This clone occurred once. This specimen includes other DNA sequences encoding the same CDR3. The chain recombines TRBV18 with TRBJ2-7; TRBD2 matches at 10 bases. CDR1 is KGHSH, CDR2 LQKENI, per germline. The CDR3 length is 16 residues. The junction had 9 bases not matched to a gene; V was cut back by 3 bases and J by 4 bases. The CDR3 DNA reads TGTGCCAGCTCACCTCTCCTAGCGGGAGCTTCTTACGAGCAGTACTTC. Translating gives CASSPLLAGASYEQYF.

This clone was counted only a few times. This chain links TRBV2 with TRBJ1-2; 7 nucleotides agree with TRBD1. This CDR3 contains 15 residues. Germline V lookup: CDR1 SNHLY, CDR2 FYNNEI. Trimming took 4 bases from V and 7 from J; bases not matched to a gene: 12. The CDR3 nucleotides read TGTGCCAGCAGTGGGACAGGAGGGGTGATCGTTGGCTACACCTTC. Translation gives CASSGTGGVIVGYTF.

The genes are TRBV6-1 and TRBJ1-1; tentatively, D is TRBD1 (5 bases). V gave up 8 bases and J gave up 3 bases, with 7 bases separating them. The CDR3 length is 11 residues. Germline CDR1 MNHNS, CDR2 SASEGT. The CDR3 DNA reads as TGTGCCAGCCTCAGGGACACTGAAGCTTTCTTT. Encoded protein: CASLRDTEAFF.

Of note for this clone: At one of its ends the junction is not consistent with the germline gene, which may arise from a read error. Other DNA sequences in this sample translate to the same CDR3. The gene calls are TRBV4-2 and TRBJ1-2; TRBD1 agrees at 9 bases. CDR1 is LGHNA, CDR2 YNFKEQ, per germline. The CDR3 spans 14 residues. The chain's CDR3 is CASSPRQGDYGYTF. In DNA, the CDR3 is TGTGCCAGCAGCCCCAGACAGGGGGACTACGGCTACACCTTC.

The chain is built from TRBV7-2 and TRBJ2-2; D possibly corresponds to TRBD1 (5 bases). Germline V lookup: CDR1 SGHTA, CDR2 FQGNSA. The V gene lost 2 bases and the J gene lost 0 bases, with 10 bases spanning the gap. The CDR3 consists of 16 residues. CDR3: CASSLFGRANTGELFF. The CDR3 bases are TGTGCCAGCAGCTTATTCGGCAGGGCGAACACCGGGGAGCTGTTTTTT.

The V gene is TRBV15, the J gene TRBJ1-1; unclear D gene. Trimming removed 1 base from V and 6 bases from J, with 15 bases in between. Germline loops: CDR1 LNHNV, CDR2 YYDKDF (reference sequence). The length of the CDR3 is 15 residues. Here the CDR3 reads CATSRAGREFAEAFF. CDR3 bases: TGTGCCACCAGCAGAGCCGGGAGGGAATTTGCTGAAGCTTTCTTT.

V usage is TRBV14 and J usage is TRBJ1-2; 11 bases map to TRBD1. In germline, CDR1 is SGHDN, CDR2 FVKESK. With 1 base clipped from V and 8 bases from J, the junction kept 3 bases outside the gene matches. The CDR3 has 14 residues. This chain's CDR3 is CASSQADRGLGYTF. The CDR3 DNA reads TGTGCCAGCAGCCAAGCGGACAGGGGGCTCGGCTACACCTTC.